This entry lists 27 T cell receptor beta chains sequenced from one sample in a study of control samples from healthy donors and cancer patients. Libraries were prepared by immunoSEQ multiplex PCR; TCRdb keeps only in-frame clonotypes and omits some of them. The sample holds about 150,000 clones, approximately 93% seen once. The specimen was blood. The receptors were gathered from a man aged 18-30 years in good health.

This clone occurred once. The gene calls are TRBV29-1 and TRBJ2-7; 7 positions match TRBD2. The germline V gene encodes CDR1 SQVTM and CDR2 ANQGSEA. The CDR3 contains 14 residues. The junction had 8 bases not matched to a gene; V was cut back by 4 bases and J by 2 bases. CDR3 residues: CSVVSGKVTYEQYF. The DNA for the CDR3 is TGCAGCGTTGTAAGCGGGAAGGTAACCTACGAGCAGTACTTC.

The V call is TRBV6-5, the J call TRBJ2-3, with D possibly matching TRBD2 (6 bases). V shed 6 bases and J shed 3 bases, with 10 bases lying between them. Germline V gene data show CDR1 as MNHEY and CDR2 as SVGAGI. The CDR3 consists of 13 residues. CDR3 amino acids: CASREGRTDTQYF. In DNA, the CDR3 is TGTGCCAGCAGGGAGGGGAGGACAGATACGCAGTATTTT.

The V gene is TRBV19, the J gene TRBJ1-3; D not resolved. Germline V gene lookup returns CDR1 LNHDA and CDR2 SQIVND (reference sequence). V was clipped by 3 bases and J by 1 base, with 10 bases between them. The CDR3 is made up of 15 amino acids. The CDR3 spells CASSINGESGNTIYF. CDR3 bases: TGTGCCAGTAGTATTAACGGGGAATCTGGAAACACCATATATTTT. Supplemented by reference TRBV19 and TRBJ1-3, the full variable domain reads DGGITQSPKYLFRKEGQNVTLSCEQNLNHDAMYWYRQDPGQGLRLIYYSQIVNDFQKGDIAEGYSVSREKKESFPLTVTSAQKNPTAFYLCASSINGESGNTIYFGEGSWLTVV.

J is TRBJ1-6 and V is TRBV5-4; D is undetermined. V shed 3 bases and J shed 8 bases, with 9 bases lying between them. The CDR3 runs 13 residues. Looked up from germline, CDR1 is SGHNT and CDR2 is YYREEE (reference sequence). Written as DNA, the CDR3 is TGTGCCAGCAGCTCGCACCCCGATTCACCCCTCCACTTT. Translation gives CASSSHPDSPLHF.

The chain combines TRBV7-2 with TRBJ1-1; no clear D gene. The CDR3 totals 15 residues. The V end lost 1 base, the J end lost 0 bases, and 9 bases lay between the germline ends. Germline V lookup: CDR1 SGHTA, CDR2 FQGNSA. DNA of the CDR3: TGTGCCAGCAGCTTAGGGATCTATATGAACACTGAAGCTTTCTTT. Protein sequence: CASSLGIYMNTEAFF.

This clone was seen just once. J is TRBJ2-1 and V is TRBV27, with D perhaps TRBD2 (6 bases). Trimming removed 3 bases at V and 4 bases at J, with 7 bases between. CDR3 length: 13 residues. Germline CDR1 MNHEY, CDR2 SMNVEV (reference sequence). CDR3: CASSFGGYNEQFF. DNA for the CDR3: TGTGCCAGCAGTTTCGGGGGTTACAATGAGCAGTTCTTC.

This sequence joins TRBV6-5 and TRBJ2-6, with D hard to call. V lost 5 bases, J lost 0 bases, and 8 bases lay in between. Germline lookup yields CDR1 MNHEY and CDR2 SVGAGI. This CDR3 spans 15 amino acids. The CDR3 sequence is CASSQLGSGANVLTF. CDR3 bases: TGTGCCAGCAGTCAATTGGGCTCTGGGGCCAACGTCCTGACTTTC.

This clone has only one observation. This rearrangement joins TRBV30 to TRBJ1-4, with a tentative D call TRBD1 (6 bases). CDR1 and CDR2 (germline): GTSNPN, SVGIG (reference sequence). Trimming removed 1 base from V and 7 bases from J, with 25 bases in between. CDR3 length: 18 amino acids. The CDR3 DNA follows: TGTGCCTGGAGTGCCCAGGGGTCAGAAACTACGCCTGCTGAAAAACTGTTTTTT. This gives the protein CAWSAQGSETTPAEKLFF. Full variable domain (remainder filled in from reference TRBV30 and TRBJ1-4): SQTIHQWPATLVQPVGSPLSLECTVEGTSNPNLYWYRQAAGRGLQLLFYSVGIGQISSEVPQNLSASRPQDRQFILSSKKLLLSDSGFYLCAWSAQGSETTPAEKLFFGSGTQLSVL.

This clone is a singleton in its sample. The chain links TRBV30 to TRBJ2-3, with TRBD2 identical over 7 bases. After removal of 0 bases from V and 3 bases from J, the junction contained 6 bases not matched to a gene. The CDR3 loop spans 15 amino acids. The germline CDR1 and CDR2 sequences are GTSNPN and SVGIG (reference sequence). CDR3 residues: CAWSVPSGVTDTQYF. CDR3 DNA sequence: TGTGCCTGGAGTGTACCTAGCGGCGTAACAGATACGCAGTATTTT.

The CDR3 sequence: CATSDAGTGEKLFF. In nucleotides, the CDR3 is TGTGCCACCAGTGATGCGGGGACGGGAGAAAAACTGTTTTTT. The J gene is TRBJ1-4, the V gene TRBV24-1; D might be TRBD1 (5 bases). Trimming shortened V by 3 bases and J by 8 bases, and 12 bases separated the two germline ends. Germline CDR1 KGHDR, CDR2 SFDVKD. The CDR3 runs to 14 residues.

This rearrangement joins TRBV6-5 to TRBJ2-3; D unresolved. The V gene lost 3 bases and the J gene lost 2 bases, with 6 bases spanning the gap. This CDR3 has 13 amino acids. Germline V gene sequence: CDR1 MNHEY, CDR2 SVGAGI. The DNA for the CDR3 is TGTGCCAGCAGTTATCTCCTCACAGATACGCAGTATTTT. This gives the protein CASSYLLTDTQYF.

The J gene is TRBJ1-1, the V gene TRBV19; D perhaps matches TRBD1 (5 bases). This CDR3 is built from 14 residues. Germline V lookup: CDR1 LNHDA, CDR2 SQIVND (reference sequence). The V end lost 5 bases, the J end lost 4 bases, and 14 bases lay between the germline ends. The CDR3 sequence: CASSFGAGGTEAFF. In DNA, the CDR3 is TGTGCCAGTAGTTTTGGGGCCGGGGGCACTGAAGCTTTCTTT.

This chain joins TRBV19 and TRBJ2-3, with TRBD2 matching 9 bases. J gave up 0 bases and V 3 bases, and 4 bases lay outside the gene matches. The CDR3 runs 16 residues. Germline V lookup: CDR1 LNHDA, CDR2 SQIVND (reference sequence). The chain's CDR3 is CASSILAGSSTDTQYF. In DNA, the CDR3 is TGTGCCAGTAGTATTCTAGCGGGATCTAGCACAGATACGCAGTATTTT.

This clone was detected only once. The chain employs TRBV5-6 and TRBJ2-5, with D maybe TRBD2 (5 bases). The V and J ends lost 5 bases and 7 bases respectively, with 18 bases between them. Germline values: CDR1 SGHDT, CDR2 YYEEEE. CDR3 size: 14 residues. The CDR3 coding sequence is TGTGCCAGCAGTTACCGGGTCGGGATAGGGACCCAGTACTTC. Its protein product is CASSYRVGIGTQYF.

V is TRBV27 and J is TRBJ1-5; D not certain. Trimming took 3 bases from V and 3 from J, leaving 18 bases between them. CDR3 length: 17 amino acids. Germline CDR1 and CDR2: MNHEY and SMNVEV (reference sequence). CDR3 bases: TGTGCCAGCAGTTTTTCGGATCCCGGGCCCCTCAATCAGCCCCAGCATTTT. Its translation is CASSFSDPGPLNQPQHF.

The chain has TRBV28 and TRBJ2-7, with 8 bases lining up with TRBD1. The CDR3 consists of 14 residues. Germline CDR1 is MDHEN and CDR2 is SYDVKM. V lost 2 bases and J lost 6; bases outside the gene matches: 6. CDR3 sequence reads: CASSLIGQGAEQYF. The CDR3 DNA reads TGTGCCAGCAGTTTAATTGGGCAGGGGGCCGAGCAGTACTTC.

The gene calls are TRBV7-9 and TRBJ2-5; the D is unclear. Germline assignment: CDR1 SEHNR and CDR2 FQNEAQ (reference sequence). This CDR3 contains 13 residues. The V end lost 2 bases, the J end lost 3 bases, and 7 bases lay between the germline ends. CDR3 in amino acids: CASSLPTKETQYF. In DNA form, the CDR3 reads TGTGCCAGCAGCTTACCCACCAAAGAGACCCAGTACTTC.

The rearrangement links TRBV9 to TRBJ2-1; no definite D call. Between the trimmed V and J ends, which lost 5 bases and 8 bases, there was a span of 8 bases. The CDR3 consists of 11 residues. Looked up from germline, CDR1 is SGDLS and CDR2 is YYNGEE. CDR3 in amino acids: CASSSPHEQFF. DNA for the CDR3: TGTGCCAGCAGTTCCCCTCATGAGCAGTTCTTC.

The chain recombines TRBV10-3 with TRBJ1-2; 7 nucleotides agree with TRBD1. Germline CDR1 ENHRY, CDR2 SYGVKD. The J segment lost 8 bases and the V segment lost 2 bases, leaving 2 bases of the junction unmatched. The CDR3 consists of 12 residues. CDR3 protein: CAISEGGQGYTF. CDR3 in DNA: TGTGCCATCAGTGAGGGGGGACAGGGCTACACCTTC.

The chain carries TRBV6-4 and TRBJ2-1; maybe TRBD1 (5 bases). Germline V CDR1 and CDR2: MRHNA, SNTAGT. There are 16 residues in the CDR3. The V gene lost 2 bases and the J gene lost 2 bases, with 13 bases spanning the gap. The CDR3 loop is CASSDVWGRPYNEQFF. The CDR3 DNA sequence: TGTGCCAGCAGTGACGTATGGGGCAGGCCCTACAATGAGCAGTTCTTC.

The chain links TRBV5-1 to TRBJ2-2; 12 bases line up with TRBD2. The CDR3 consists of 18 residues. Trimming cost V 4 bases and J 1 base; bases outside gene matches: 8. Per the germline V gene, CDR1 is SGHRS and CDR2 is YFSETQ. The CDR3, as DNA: TGCGCCAGCAGCCCCCGGACTAGCGGGACCCTGAACACCGGGGAGCTGTTTTTT. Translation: CASSPRTSGTLNTGELFF.

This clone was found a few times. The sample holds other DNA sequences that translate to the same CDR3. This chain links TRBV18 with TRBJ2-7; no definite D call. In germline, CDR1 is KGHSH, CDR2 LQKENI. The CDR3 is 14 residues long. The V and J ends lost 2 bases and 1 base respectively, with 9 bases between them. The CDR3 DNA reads TGTGCCAGCTCACCAAAGGATGTGTCCTACGAGCAGTACTTC. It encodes CASSPKDVSYEQYF. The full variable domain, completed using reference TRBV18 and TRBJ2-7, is NAGVMQNPRHLVRRRGQEARLRCSPMKGHSHVYWYRQLPEEGLKFMVYLQKENIIDESGMPKERFSAEFPKEGPSILRIQQVVRGDSAAYFCASSPKDVSYEQYFGPGTRLTVT.

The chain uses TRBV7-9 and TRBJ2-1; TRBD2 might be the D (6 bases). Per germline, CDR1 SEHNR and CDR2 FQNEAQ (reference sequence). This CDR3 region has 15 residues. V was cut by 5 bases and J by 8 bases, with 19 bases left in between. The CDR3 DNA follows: TGTGCCAGCAGCATACCGGGACTGGGCACAGATGAGCAGTTCTTC. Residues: CASSIPGLGTDEQFF.

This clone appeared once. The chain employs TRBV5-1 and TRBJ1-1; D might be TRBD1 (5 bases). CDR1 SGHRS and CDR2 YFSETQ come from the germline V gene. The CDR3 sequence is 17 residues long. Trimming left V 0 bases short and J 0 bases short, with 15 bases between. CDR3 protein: CASSLVRLGTVNTEAFF. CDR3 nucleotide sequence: TGCGCCAGCAGCTTGGTTAGGTTGGGGACGGTGAACACTGAAGCTTTCTTT.

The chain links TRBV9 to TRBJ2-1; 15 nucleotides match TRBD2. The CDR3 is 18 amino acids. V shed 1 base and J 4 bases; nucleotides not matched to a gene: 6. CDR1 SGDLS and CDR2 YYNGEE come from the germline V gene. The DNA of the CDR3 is TGTGCCAGCAGCGTATCCCGGACTAGCGGGAGGGGTTACAATGAGCAGTTCTTC. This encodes CASSVSRTSGRGYNEQFF.

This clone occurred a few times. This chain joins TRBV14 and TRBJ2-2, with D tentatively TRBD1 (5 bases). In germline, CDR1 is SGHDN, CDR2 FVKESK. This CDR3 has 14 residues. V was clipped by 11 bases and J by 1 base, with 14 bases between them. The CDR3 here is CAHPGKRNTGELFF. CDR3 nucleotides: TGTGCCCATCCAGGGAAAAGGAACACCGGGGAGCTGTTTTTT.

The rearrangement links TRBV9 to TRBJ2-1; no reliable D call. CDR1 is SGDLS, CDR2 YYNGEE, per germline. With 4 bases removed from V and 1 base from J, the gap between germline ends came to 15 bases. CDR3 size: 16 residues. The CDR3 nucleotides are TGTGCCAGCAGCCCCCGTGGAAGCACGTCCTACAATGAGCAGTTCTTC. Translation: CASSPRGSTSYNEQFF.